The clone carrying this T cell receptor (beta chain) was counted only a few times. Sequencing used immunoSEQ multiplex PCR; TCRdb keeps in-frame clones, though not all of them. The sample comprises fewer than 150,000 clones, more than 65% of which are singletons, and roughly 5.3% rests with the top ten. These data come from a study of radiotherapy plus CTLA-4 blockade in lung cancer. There are 13 residues in the CDR3. The germline V gene has CDR1 SGHDN and CDR2 FVKESK. J lost 6 bases, V lost 8 bases, and 8 bases had no gene match. The specimen comprised peripheral blood, sampled from a patient treated with radiotherapy plus ipilimumab. The chain combines TRBV14 with TRBJ1-1; TRBD1 aligns across 8 bases. The receptor's source is a human donor with non-small cell lung cancer who had a partial response to radiotherapy plus ipilimumab. The chain's CDR3 is CASGRQGASEAFF. CDR3 nucleotide sequence: TGTGCCAGCGGAAGGCAGGGGGCCTCTGAAGCTTTCTTT.